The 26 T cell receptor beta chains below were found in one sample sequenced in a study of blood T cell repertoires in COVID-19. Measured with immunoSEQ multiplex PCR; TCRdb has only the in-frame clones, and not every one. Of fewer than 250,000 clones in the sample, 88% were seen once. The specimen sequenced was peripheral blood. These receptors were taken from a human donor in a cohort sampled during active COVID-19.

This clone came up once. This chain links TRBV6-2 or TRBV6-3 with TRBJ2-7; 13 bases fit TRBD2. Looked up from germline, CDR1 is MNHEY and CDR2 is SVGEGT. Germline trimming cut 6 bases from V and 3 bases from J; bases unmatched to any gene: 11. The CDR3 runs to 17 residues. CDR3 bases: TGTGCCAGCAGCCCTCACGGACTAGCGGGGGTAGGCTACGAGCAGTACTTC. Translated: CASSPHGLAGVGYEQYF.

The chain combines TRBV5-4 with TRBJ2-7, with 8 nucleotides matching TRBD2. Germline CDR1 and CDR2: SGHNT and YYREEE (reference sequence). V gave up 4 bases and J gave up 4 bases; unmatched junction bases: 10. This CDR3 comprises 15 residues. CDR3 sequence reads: CASSPGGGSGYEQYF. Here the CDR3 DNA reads TGTGCCAGCAGCCCCGGCGGGGGGAGTGGGTACGAGCAGTACTTC.

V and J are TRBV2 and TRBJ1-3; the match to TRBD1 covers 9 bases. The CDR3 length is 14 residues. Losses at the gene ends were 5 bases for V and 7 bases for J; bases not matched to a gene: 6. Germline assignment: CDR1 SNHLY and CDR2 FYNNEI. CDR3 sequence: CASSLRQGGNTIYF. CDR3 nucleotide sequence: TGTGCCAGCAGTCTCCGACAGGGGGGGAACACCATATATTTT.

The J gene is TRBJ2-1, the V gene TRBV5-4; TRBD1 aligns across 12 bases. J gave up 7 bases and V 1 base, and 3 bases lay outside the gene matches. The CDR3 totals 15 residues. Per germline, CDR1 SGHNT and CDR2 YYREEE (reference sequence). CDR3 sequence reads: CASSLRDRGRNEQFF. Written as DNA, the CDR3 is TGTGCCAGCAGCTTGAGGGACAGGGGGCGGAATGAGCAGTTCTTC.

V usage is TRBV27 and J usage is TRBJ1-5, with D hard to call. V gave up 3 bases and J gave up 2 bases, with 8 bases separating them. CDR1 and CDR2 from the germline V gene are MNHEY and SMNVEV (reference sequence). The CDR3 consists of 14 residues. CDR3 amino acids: CASSFSGGNQPQHF. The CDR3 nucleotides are TGTGCCAGCAGTTTCTCGGGTGGCAATCAGCCCCAGCATTTT.

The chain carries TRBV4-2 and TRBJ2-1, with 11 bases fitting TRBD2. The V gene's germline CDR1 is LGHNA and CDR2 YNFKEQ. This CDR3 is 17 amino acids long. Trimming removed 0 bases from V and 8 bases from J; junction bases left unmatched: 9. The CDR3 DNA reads TGTGCCAGCAGCCAAGAAACTCTAGCGGGAGGACCATATGAGCAGTTCTTC. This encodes CASSQETLAGGPYEQFF.

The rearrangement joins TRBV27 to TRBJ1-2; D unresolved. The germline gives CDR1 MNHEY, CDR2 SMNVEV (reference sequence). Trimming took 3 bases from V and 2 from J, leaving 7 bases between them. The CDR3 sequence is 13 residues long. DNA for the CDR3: TGTGCCAGCAGTTTTACGGAGAACTATGGCTACACCTTC. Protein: CASSFTENYGYTF.

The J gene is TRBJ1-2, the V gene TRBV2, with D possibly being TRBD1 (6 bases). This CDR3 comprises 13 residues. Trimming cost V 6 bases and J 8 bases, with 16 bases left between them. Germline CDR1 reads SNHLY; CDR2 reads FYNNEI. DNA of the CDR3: TGTGCCAGCAGGTGGGCGGGGGGCATGGGCTACACCTTC. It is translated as CASRWAGGMGYTF.

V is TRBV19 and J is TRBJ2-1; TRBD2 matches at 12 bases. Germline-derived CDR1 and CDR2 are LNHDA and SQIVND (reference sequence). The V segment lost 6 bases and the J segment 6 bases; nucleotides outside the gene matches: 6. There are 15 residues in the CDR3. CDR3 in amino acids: CASSTSGRRGNEQFF. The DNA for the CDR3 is TGTGCCAGTAGCACTAGCGGGAGGAGAGGCAATGAGCAGTTCTTC.

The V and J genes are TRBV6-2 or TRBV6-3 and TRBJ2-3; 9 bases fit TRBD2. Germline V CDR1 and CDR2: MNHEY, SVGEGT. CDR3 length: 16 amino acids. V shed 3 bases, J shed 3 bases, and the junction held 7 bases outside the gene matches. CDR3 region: CASSYLGTSITDTQYF. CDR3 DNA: TGTGCCAGCAGTTATCTCGGGACTAGCATAACAGATACGCAGTATTTT.

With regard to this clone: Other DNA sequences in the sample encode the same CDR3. CDR3 protein: CASSYRGGGTDTQYF. The DNA of the CDR3 is TGTGCCAGCAGTTACCGCGGGGGGGGAACAGATACGCAGTATTTT. The rearrangement uses TRBV6-2 or TRBV6-3 and TRBJ2-3; 9 bases align to TRBD2. The CDR3 spans 15 residues. Germline trimming cut 2 bases from V and 3 bases from J; bases unmatched to any gene: 3. CDR1 and CDR2 from the germline V gene are MNHEY and SVGEGT.

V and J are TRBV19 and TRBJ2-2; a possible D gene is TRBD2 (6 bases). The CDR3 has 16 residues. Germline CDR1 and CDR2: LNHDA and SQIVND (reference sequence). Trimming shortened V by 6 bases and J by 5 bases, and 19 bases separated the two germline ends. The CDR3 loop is CASSEGTGLVTGELFF. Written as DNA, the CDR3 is TGTGCCAGTAGCGAGGGGACGGGACTGGTTACCGGGGAGCTGTTTTTT.

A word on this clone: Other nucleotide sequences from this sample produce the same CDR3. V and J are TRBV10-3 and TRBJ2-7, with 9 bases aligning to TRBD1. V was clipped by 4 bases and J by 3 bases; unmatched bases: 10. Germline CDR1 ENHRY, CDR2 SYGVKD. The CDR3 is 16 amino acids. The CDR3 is CAISGGRGQGSYEQYF. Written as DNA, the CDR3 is TGTGCCATCAGTGGGGGGAGAGGACAGGGGAGCTACGAGCAGTACTTC.

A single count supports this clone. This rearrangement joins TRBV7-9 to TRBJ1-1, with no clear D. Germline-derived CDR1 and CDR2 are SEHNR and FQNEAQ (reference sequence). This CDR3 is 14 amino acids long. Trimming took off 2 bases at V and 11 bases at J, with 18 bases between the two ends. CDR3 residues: CASSLTGSGLAAFF. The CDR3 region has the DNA TGTGCCAGCAGCTTAACCGGGTCCGGTCTCGCGGCTTTCTTT. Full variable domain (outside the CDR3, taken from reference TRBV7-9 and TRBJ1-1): DTGVSQNPRHKITKRGQNVTFRCDPISEHNRLYWYRQTLGQGPEFLTYFQNEAQLEKSRLLSDRFSAERPKGSFSTLEIQRTEQGDSAMYLCASSLTGSGLAAFFGQGTRLTVV.

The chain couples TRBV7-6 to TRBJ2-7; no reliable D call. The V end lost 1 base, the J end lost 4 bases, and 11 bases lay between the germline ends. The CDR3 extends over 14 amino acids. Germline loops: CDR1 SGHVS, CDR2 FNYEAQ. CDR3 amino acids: CASSLGDEAYEQYF. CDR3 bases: TGTGCCAGCAGCTTAGGAGACGAGGCATACGAGCAGTACTTC.

The CDR3 region has the DNA TGTGCCAGCCGGAGGTCTGGGGCCAACGTCCTGACTTTC. Amino acid sequence: CASRRSGANVLTF. The V gene is TRBV2, the J gene TRBJ2-6, with a possible D match to TRBD2 (5 bases). The CDR3 loop spans 13 amino acids. With 8 bases removed from V and 1 base from J, the gap between germline ends came to 6 bases. Germline CDR1 and CDR2: SNHLY and FYNNEI.

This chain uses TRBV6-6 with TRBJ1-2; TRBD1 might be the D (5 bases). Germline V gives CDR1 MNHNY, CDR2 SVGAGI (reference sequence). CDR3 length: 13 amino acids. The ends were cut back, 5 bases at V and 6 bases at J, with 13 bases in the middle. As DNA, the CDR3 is TGTGCCAGCAGTCCCCTCAGGGCAAATGGCTACACCTTC. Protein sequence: CASSPLRANGYTF.

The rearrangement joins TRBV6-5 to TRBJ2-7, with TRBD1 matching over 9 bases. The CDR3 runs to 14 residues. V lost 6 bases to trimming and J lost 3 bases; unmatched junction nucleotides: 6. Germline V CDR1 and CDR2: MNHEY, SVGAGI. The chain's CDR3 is CASRDRGGLYEQYF. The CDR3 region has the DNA TGTGCCAGCAGGGACAGGGGAGGGCTCTACGAGCAGTACTTC.

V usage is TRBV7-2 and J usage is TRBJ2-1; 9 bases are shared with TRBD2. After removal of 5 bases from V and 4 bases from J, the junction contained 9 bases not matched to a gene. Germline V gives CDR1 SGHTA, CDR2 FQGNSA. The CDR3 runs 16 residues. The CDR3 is CASSVQGLAKYNEQFF. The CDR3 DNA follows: TGTGCCAGCAGCGTACAAGGACTAGCGAAATACAATGAGCAGTTCTTC.

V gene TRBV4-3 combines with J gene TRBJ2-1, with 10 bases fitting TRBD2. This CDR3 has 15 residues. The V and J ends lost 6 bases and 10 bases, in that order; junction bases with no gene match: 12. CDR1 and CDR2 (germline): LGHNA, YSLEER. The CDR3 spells CASSYGLAERSEQFF. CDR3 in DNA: TGCGCCAGCAGTTACGGACTAGCGGAAAGATCCGAGCAGTTCTTC.

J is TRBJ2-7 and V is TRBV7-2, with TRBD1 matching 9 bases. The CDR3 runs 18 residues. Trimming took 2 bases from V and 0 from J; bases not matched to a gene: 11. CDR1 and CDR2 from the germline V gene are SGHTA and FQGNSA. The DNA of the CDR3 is TGTGCCAGCAGCTTATTGGCACAGGGGGCCGGAAGCTCCTACGAGCAGTACTTC. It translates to CASSLLAQGAGSSYEQYF.

CDR3 nucleotide sequence: TGTGCCAGCTCATCCTATAGCGGGAATCATGGCACAGATACGCAGTATTTT. Its protein product is CASSSYSGNHGTDTQYF. V usage is TRBV18 and J usage is TRBJ2-3, with 8 bases identical to TRBD2. V lost 5 bases, J lost 1 base, and 11 bases stayed unmatched. Germline CDR1 and CDR2: KGHSH and LQKENI. The CDR3 has 17 amino acids.

DNA for the CDR3: TGCGCCAGCAGCCAAGGGCAGGGGGCTAACTATGGCTACACCTTC. This translates into CASSQGQGANYGYTF. J is TRBJ1-2 and V is TRBV4-1; TRBD1 aligns across 7 bases. The length of the CDR3 is 15 residues. V dropped 1 base and J dropped 0; count of bases not matched to a gene: 2. Germline V CDR1 and CDR2: MGHRA, YSYEKL.

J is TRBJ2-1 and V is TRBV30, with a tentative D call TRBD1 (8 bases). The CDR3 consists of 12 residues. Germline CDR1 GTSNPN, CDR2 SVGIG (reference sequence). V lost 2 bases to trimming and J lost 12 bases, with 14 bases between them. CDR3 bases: TGTGCCTGGAGTCTGACAGGGGAGGGGCAGTTCTTC. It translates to CAWSLTGEGQFF.

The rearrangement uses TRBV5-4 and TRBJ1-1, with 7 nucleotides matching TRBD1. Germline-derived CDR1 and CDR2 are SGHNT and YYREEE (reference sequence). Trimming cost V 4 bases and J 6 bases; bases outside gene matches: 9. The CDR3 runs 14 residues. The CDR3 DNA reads TGTGCCAGCAGCCACATATCAACAGGGGCTGAAGCTTTCTTT. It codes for CASSHISTGAEAFF.

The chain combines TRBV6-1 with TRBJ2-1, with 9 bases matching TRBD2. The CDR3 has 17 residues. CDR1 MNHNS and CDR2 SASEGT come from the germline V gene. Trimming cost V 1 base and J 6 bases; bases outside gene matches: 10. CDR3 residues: CASSEGPSGIYRNEQFF. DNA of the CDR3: TGTGCCAGCAGTGAAGGCCCTAGCGGGATATACCGCAATGAGCAGTTCTTC.